The clone carrying this TCR beta chain was found a few times. Its antigen is unknown. The data were produced by immunoSEQ multiplex PCR, yet TCRdb's version contains in-frame clones alone and is incomplete. Among about 240,000 clones listed, approximately 83% were seen once. This CDR3 is 14 amino acids long. The germline CDR1 and CDR2 sequences are MNHEY and SVGAGI. Trimming pared 0 bases from V and 2 bases from J, leaving 7 bases between. The record originates from a study of Tregs in tolerant kidney transplant recipients. General study points: Few patients were studied, so findings need validation in larger groups. Expanding Tregs on activated donor B cells appeared to best identify donor-specific TCRbeta clones.

Thawed PBMCs were FACS-sorted into unstimulated CD4+CD25+CD127- regulatory T cells, CD4+CD25- non-regulatory cells, CD4 and CD8 cells. This receptor was obtained from a human donor in good health. The rearrangement uses TRBV6-5 and TRBJ2-5, with D hard to call. Sequenced: CD4+ T cells from blood. CDR3 bases: TGTGCCAGCAGTTACTCGGGCAGACAAGAGACCCAGTACTTC. Its protein product is CASSYSGRQETQYF.